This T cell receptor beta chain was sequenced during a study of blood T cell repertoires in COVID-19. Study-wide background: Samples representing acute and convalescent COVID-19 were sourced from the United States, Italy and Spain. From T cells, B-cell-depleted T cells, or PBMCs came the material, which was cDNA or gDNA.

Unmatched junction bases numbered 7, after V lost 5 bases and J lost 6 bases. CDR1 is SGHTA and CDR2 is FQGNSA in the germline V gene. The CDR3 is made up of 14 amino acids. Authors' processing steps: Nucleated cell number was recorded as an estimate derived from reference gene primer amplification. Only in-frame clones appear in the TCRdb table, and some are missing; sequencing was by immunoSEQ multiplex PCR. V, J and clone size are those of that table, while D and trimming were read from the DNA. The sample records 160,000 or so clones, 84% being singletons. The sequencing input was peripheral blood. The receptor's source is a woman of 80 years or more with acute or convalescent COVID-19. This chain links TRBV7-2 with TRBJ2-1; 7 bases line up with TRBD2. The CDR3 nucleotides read TGTGCCAGCAGCCCGGGGCGGGAGACCAATGAGCAGTTCTTC. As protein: CASSPGRETNEQFF.